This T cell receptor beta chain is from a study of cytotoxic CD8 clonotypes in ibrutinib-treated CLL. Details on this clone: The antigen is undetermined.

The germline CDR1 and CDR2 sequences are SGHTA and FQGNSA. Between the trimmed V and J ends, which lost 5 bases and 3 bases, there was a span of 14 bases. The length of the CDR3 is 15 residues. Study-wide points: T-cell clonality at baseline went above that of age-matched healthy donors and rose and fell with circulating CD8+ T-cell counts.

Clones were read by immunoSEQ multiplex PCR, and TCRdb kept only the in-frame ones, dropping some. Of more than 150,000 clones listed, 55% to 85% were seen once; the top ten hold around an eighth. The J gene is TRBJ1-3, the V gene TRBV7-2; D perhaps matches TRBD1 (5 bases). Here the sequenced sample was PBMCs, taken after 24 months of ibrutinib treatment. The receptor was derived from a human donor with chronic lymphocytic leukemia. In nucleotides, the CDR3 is TGTGCCAGCAGCCGCCTTCAGGGAGGTGGAAACACCATATATTTT. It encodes CASSRLQGGGNTIYF.